These T cell receptor beta chains were read from a single sample in a study of cytomegalovirus exposure and HLA in healthy donors. Sequenced by immunoSEQ multiplex PCR; TCRdb stores in-frame clones only, minus some. This repertoire includes 150,000 or so clones. The material sequenced was PBMCs. These receptors were collected from a woman aged 45-59 years in good health and CMV-seronegative. The CDR3 runs from the conserved cysteine through the conserved F or W.

TRBJ1-1,15,TRBV15,CATSRDRGTGTEAFF
TRBJ2-2,17,TRBV11-3,CASSGGLAGGPGGELFF
TRBJ2-6,18,TRBV5-6,CASSLGTTLHTGANVLTF
TRBJ2-1,14,TRBV19,CASNPSEGGNEQFF
TRBJ2-5,15,TRBV6-6,CASSYSHVSKETQYF
TRBJ2-5,14,TRBV6-5,CATARTGGEETQYF
TRBJ1-1,11,TRBV20-1,CSANMNTEAFF
TRBJ1-2,14,TRBV10-3,CASGTGASNYGYTF
TRBJ2-2,16,TRBV11-2,CASSSLPGVGTGELFF
TRBJ1-5,14,TRBV28,CASSLVGGNQPQHF
TRBJ1-1,14,TRBV9,CASSPTGLNTEAFF
TRBJ1-1,13,TRBV7-9,CASSWGQGTEAFF
TRBJ1-5,13,TRBV7-9,CAPWWGGHQPQHF
TRBJ2-1,15,TRBV9,CASSVVADSYNEQFF
TRBJ1-1,16,TRBV11-1,CASTPGGRVMNTEAFF
TRBJ2-2,13,TRBV7-9,CASSSGLYGELFF
TRBJ2-1,14,TRBV7-2,CASSSHRGNNEQFF
TRBJ2-1,11,TRBV13,CASSPLREQFF
TRBJ2-3,17,TRBV4-3,CASSQDLAGDWADTQYF
TRBJ2-5,13,TRBV4-1,CASSRAAQETQYF
TRBJ2-1,14,TRBV28,CASTPGLPDNEQFF
TRBJ2-5,16,TRBV5-1,CASRVGGKWGSETQYF
TRBJ2-2,16,TRBV28,CASSQLSAGNTGELFF
TRBJ2-3,17,TRBV28,CASSSFDRGKSTDTQYF